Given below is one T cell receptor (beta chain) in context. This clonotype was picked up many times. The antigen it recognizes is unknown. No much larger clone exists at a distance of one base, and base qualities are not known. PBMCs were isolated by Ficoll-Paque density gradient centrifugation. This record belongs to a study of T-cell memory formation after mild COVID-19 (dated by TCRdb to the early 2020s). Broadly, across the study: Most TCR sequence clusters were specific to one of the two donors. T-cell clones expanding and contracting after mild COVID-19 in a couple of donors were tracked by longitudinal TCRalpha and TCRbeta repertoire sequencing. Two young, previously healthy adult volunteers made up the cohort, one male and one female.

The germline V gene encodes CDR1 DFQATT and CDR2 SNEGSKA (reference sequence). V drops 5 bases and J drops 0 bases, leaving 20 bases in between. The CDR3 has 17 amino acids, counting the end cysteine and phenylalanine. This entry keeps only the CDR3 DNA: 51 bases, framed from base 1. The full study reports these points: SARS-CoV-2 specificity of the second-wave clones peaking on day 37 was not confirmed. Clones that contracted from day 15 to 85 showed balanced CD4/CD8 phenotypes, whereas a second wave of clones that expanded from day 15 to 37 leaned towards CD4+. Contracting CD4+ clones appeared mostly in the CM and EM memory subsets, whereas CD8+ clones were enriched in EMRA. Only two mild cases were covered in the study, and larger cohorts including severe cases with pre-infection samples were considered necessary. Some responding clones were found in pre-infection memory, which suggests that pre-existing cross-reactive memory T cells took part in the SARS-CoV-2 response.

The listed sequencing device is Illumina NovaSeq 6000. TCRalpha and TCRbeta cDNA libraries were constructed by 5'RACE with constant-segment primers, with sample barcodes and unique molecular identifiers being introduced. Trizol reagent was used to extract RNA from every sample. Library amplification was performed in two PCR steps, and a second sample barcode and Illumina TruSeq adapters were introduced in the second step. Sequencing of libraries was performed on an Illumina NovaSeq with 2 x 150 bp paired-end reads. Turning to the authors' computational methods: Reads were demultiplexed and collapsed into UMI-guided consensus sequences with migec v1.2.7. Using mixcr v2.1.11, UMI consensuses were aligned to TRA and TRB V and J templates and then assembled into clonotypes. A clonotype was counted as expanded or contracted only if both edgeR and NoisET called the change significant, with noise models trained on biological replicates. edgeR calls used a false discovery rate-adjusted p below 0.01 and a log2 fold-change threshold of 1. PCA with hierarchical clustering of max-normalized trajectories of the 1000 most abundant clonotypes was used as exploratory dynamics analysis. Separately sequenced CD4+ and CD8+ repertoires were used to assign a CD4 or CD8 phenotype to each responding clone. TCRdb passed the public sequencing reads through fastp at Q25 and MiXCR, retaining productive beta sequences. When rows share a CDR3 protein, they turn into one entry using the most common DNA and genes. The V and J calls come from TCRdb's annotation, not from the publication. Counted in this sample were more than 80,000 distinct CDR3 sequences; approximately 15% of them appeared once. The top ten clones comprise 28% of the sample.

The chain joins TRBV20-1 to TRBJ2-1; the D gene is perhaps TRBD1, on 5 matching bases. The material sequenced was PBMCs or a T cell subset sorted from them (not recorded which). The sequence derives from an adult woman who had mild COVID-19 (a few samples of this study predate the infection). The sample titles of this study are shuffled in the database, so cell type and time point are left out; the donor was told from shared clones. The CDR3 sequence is CSALPPGPTPSYNEQFF. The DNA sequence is TGCAGTGCTCTCCCTCCAGGGCCCACGCCCTCCTACAATGAGCAGTTCTTC.